These T cell receptor beta chains were read from a single sample in a study of shared clonotypes between healthy human individuals. This table comes from immunoSEQ multiplex PCR, and its TCRdb copy is limited to in-frame clones, with some not included. The repertoire holds about 2.4 million clones, approximately 93% seen once, with 0.36% in the top ten. The sample was naive CD4+ T cells from PBMCs. All receptors derive from a man aged 18 to 29 in good health. Some clones in this sample may be carry-over from other donors' samples. Each CDR3 is given with its conserved first and last residue. The order of the fields is CDR3 length, V gene, D gene, J gene, CDR3 DNA, CDR3 protein. A D gene is named only where the DNA matches it firmly.

>15|TRBV5-1|-|TRBJ2-1
TGCGCCAGCAGCTTTTCCGGGATTCAGTACAATGAGCAGTTCTTC
CASSFSGIQYNEQFF
>15|TRBV4-2|TRBD2|TRBJ2-1
TGTGCCAGCAGCCCCTCGGCCGGGAGGATCGATGAACAGTTCTTC
CASSPSAGRIDEQFF
>15|TRBV6-1|TRBD1|TRBJ2-7
TGTGCCAGCAGTGAAGCTTCGCAGGGGGCTTACGAGCAGTACTTC
CASSEASQGAYEQYF
>15|TRBV2|-|TRBJ2-5
TGTGCCAGCAGCGGCCGGACTGCCAAGCAAGAGACCCAGTACTTC
CASSGRTAKQETQYF
>14|TRBV6-1|-|TRBJ2-7
TGTGCCAGCAGTGACCCGAGACAGGCTACGAAGGTGTACTTC
CASSDPRQATKVYF
>15|TRBV5-5|-|TRBJ1-1
TGTGCCAGCAGCTTGGCGACGGGGTTCGGCACTGAAGCTTTCTTT
CASSLATGFGTEAFF
>17|TRBV27|TRBD1|TRBJ2-7
TGTGCCAGCAGTTCCCCTACAAACAGGGGAAACTCCTACGAGCAGTACTTC
CASSSPTNRGNSYEQYF
>16|TRBV19|-|TRBJ2-5
TGTGCCAGTAGACCTTTCGCGACAGAGAGTTGGGAGACCCAGTACTTC
CASRPFATESWETQYF
>17|TRBV19|TRBD1|TRBJ1-2
TGTGCCAGTAGTATAGATACTTACTTCGGGACAGGGAACGGCTACACCTTC
CASSIDTYFGTGNGYTF
>17|TRBV5-6|-|TRBJ1-4
TGTGCCAGCAGCTTGTTAAACCCCGGGGGGGGTGGTGAAAAACTGTTTTTT
CASSLLNPGGGGEKLFF
>15|TRBV11-1|TRBD2|TRBJ2-5
TGTGCCAGCACCCGGACTAGCGGGAGAGAGGAGACCCAGTACTTC
CASTRTSGREETQYF
>13|TRBV6-1|-|TRBJ1-4
TGTGCCAGTTCCCGGGACGGTAATGAAAAACTGTTTTTT
CASSRDGNEKLFF
>15|TRBV18|-|TRBJ2-7
TGTGCCAGCTCACCACAGACAGTCGGAGTCTACGAGCAGTACTTC
CASSPQTVGVYEQYF
>16|TRBV6-5|-|TRBJ2-7
TGTGCCAGCAGTTACTCGGCGTCGGGGGCATCCTACGAGCAGTACTTC
CASSYSASGASYEQYF
>14|TRBV7-7|-|TRBJ2-2
TGTGCCAGCAGCTTAGGGCAGGTCACCGGGGAGCTGTTTTTT
CASSLGQVTGELFF
>18|TRBV30|-|TRBJ1-6
TGTGCCTGGAGGGACCCGGGACGCCCAAGCTCCTATAATTCACCCCTCCACTTT
CAWRDPGRPSSYNSPLHF